Each of the 5 T cell receptor beta chains below was sequenced from the same sample in a study of PD-L1 blockade in urothelial cancer. As to time point: peripheral blood 6 weeks after treatment start. The repertoire was sequenced with immunoSEQ multiplex PCR; TCRdb's copy has only in-frame clones and lacks some. Here the sample spans fewer than 90,000 clones, under 95% being singletons. This material consisted of PBMCs, taken around atezolizumab (anti-PD-L1) treatment. These receptors were collected from a woman older than 75 with urothelial cancer.

This chain uses TRBV2 with TRBJ1-1, with 9 bases lining up with TRBD1. The V gene end was trimmed by 10 bases and the J gene end by 7 bases; junction bases not matched to a gene: 7. CDR1 is SNHLY and CDR2 is FYNNEI in the germline V gene. CDR3 size: 12 residues. CDR3 sequence (DNA): TGTGCCACCCTAGACAGGGGGGGTGAAGCTTTCTTT. This gives the protein CATLDRGGEAFF.

This clone was observed once. The V and J genes are TRBV5-4 and TRBJ1-5; tentative D call: TRBD1 (5 bases). CDR3 length equals 14 residues. Germline-derived CDR1 and CDR2 are SGHNT and YYREEE (reference sequence). V was shortened by 1 base and J by 3 bases, with 8 bases between the two germline ends. The CDR3 DNA reads TGTGCCAGCAGCTTGACAGGCCCCAATCAGCCCCAGCATTTT. This sequence encodes CASSLTGPNQPQHF.

This clone was detected a few times. V gene TRBV28 combines with J gene TRBJ1-1; D is unresolved. The CDR3 loop spans 16 amino acids. The germline gives CDR1 MDHEN, CDR2 SYDVKM. Trimming removed 10 bases from V and 0 bases from J, with 21 bases in between. CDR3 loop: CATKEIGTAVNTEAFF. For the CDR3, the DNA is TGTGCCACGAAAGAGATAGGTACAGCGGTGAACACTGAAGCTTTCTTT.

V and J are TRBV4-2 and TRBJ2-1, with 10 bases that match TRBD2. The CDR3 consists of 15 residues. With 1 base clipped from V and 3 bases from J, the junction kept 0 bases outside the gene matches. CDR1 is LGHNA and CDR2 is YNFKEQ in the germline V gene. The CDR3 DNA is TGTGCCAGCAGCCAAGGGACTAGCGGCTACAATGAGCAGTTCTTC. It codes for CASSQGTSGYNEQFF.

Here the CDR3 reads CASSSVSSSAPYEQYF. Written as DNA, the CDR3 is TGTGCCAGCAGCTCGGTATCCTCTAGTGCCCCCTACGAGCAGTACTTC. V and J are TRBV5-4 and TRBJ2-7; D call uncertain. Germline V CDR1 and CDR2: SGHNT, YYREEE (reference sequence). This CDR3 spans 16 amino acids. Trimming stripped 3 bases from V and 2 bases from J, with 18 bases between.